These 16 T cell receptor beta chains share one sample of origin, sequenced in a study of T-cell reconstitution after alpha-beta-depleted transplantation in children (dated by TCRdb to 2016 to 2017). The method behind the library was PCR. Sequencer: Illumina HiSeq 2500. To normalize quantification of the TCRbeta repertoire, the TCR libraries were built with molecular barcoding that relied on unique molecular identifiers. TCRdb cleaned the public reads at Q25 with fastp, built clones with MiXCR and kept in-frame beta chains. Here each entry gathers all rows of one CDR3 protein and keeps the most common genes and DNA. The sample has approximately 430,000 distinct CDR3 sequences on record, about 17% of them singletons. Of the sample, 25% to 30% falls within the top ten clones. What this sample's treatment or condition label stands for: allogeneic hematopoietic cell transplantation with graft depleted of TCRalphabeta T cells and CD19 B cells.

The sample consisted of PBMCs, mostly from graft donor cells, taken 360 days after TCRalphabeta/CD19-depleted stem cell transplant. These receptors all come from a boy under two years old who had a stem cell transplant for Wiskott-Aldrich syndrome, so the T cells may come from the graft donor.

CDR3 residues: CASSPTAPFNYGYTF. The CDR3 bases are TGTGCCAGCAGTCCTACAGCCCCTTTTAACTATGGCTACACCTTC. The chain has TRBV12-3 or TRBV12-4 and TRBJ1-2; D uncertain. V shed 5 bases and J shed 1 base, with 14 bases lying between them. CDR3 size: 15 residues.

This clonotype was counted only a few times. V gene TRBV20-1 combines with J gene TRBJ2-5, with 9 nucleotides matching TRBD2. Trimming removed 3 bases from V and 6 bases from J; junction bases left unmatched: 8. Germline V gene data show CDR1 as DFQATT and CDR2 as SNEGSKA (reference sequence). The CDR3 covers 14 residues. DNA of the CDR3: TGCAGTGCTAGGCCTAGCGGGAATACGAAGACCCAGTACTTC. Amino acids: CSARPSGNTKTQYF.

The genes are TRBV5-1 and TRBJ2-7, with 10 nucleotides matching TRBD1. This CDR3 spans 18 amino acids. V dropped 4 bases and J dropped 4; count of bases not matched to a gene: 17. Germline V CDR1 and CDR2: SGHRS, YFSETQ. CDR3 nucleotides: TGCGCCAGCAGCGTGGAACCTTTCGACAGGGGGCTTAGATACGAGCAGTACTTC. Encoded protein: CASSVEPFDRGLRYEQYF.

This clonotype was seen only a few times. The chain links TRBV7-9 to TRBJ2-7; D may be TRBD1 or TRBD2 (5 bases each). Germline V lookup: CDR1 SEHNR, CDR2 FQNEAQ (reference sequence). This CDR3 is built from 14 residues. V gave up 2 bases and J gave up 2 bases, with 10 bases separating them. The CDR3 loop reads CASSLIGTPYEQYF. For the CDR3, the DNA is TGTGCCAGCAGCTTAATTGGGACCCCCTACGAGCAGTACTTC.

This clonotype was found a few times. The gene calls are TRBV2 and TRBJ2-1, with TRBD2 identical over 7 bases. The CDR3 totals 17 residues. After removal of 5 bases from V and 0 bases from J, the junction contained 10 bases not matched to a gene. Germline loops: CDR1 SNHLY, CDR2 FYNNEI. This CDR3 reads CASSIQRGGASYNEQFF. The CDR3 nucleotides are TGTGCCAGCAGTATCCAGCGGGGTGGGGCCTCCTACAATGAGCAGTTCTTC.

The V call is TRBV5-1, the J call TRBJ2-3; TRBD2 matches at 9 bases. Germline V CDR1 and CDR2: SGHRS, YFSETQ. This CDR3 region has 13 residues. V dropped 5 bases and J dropped 6; count of bases not matched to a gene: 4. The CDR3 DNA reads TGCGCCAGCAGGCGGACTAGCGAGGATACGCAGTATTTT. It translates to CASRRTSEDTQYF.

Ten or more counts support this clonotype. The chain uses TRBV12-3 or TRBV12-4 and TRBJ1-2; a possible D gene is TRBD1 (5 bases). The V end was cut by 2 bases, the J end by 4 bases, with 8 bases between. The length of the CDR3 is 13 residues. The CDR3 DNA sequence: TGTGCCAGCAGTTTAACAGGCGTCTATGGCTACACCTTC. As protein: CASSLTGVYGYTF.

A few counts support this clonotype. V and J are TRBV6-5 and TRBJ2-2, with D tentatively TRBD2 (6 bases). Trimming removed 2 bases from V and 4 bases from J, with 14 bases in between. Germline assignment: CDR1 MNHEY and CDR2 SVGAGI. This CDR3 comprises 16 residues. The CDR3 DNA is TGTGCCAGCAGTTACCGATTCGGGCGGGGCACCGGGGAGCTGTTTTTT. It specifies CASSYRFGRGTGELFF.

The rearrangement links TRBV20-1 to TRBJ2-7; D not resolved. V was pared by 6 bases and J by 4 bases, with 13 bases between. The length of the CDR3 is 12 residues. CDR1 DFQATT and CDR2 SNEGSKA come from the germline V gene (reference sequence). The CDR3 protein is CSARSLFYEQYF. In DNA form, the CDR3 reads TGCAGTGCCAGATCCCTCTTTTACGAGCAGTACTTC.

There are a few counts of this clonotype. The chain joins TRBV12-5 to TRBJ2-1; D is possibly TRBD1 (6 bases). Deletions cut 0 bases from V and 0 bases from J, with 15 bases between. The germline V gene has CDR1 LGHNT and CDR2 FRNRAP. The CDR3 sequence is 18 residues long. The CDR3 loop is CASGLVPKQGSSYNEQFF. The CDR3 nucleotides are TGTGCTAGTGGTTTGGTACCCAAACAGGGTAGCTCCTACAATGAGCAGTTCTTC.

The V gene is TRBV18, the J gene TRBJ1-1; TRBD1 aligns across 8 bases. Looked up from germline, CDR1 is KGHSH and CDR2 is LQKENI. The CDR3 totals 14 residues. The trim removed 3 bases at V and 7 bases at J, leaving 7 bases unmatched. CDR3 coding DNA: TGTGCCAGCTCACCCGAGACAGGGGCCGTTGAAGCTTTCTTT. Translated, it gives CASSPETGAVEAFF.

This clonotype was observed a few times. The chain carries TRBV29-1 and TRBJ2-2, with D unresolved. The CDR3 extends over 12 amino acids. Germline CDR1 SQVTM, CDR2 ANQGSEA. V was pared by 7 bases and J by 3 bases, with 9 bases between. CDR3 loop: CSALRDTGELFF. The CDR3 DNA is TGCAGCGCCCTAAGGGACACCGGGGAGCTGTTTTTT.

The chain is built from TRBV11-1 and TRBJ2-3, with 14 nucleotides matching TRBD2. Germline CDR1 and CDR2: SGHAT and FQDESV (reference sequence). The CDR3 has 21 amino acids. V lost 6 bases and J lost 0; bases outside the gene matches: 17. The CDR3 region is CASRPRPGLAGEMGSTDTQYF. For the CDR3, the DNA is TGTGCCAGCAGACCTCGGCCGGGACTAGCGGGAGAGATGGGGAGCACAGATACGCAGTATTTT.

The V and J genes are TRBV24-1 and TRBJ2-3, with D perhaps assigned TRBD1 or TRBD2 (5 bases each). Between the trimmed V and J ends, which lost 1 base and 0 bases, there was a span of 13 bases. The CDR3 loop spans 17 amino acids. CDR1 and CDR2 (germline): KGHDR, SFDVKD. CDR3 sequence: CATSDLGDPVSTDTQYF. For the CDR3, the DNA is TGTGCCACCAGTGATTTAGGGGACCCGGTAAGCACAGATACGCAGTATTTT.

CDR3 region: CASSLSNRAYEQYF. CDR3 DNA sequence: TGTGCCAGCAGTTTATCCAACAGGGCCTACGAGCAGTACTTC. The chain has TRBV28 and TRBJ2-7; D might be TRBD1 (6 bases). The CDR3 loop spans 14 amino acids. Trimming removed 1 base at V and 2 bases at J, with 9 bases between. CDR1 and CDR2 from the germline V gene are MDHEN and SYDVKM.

V is TRBV5-4 and J is TRBJ2-7; D call uncertain. Germline values: CDR1 SGHNT, CDR2 YYREEE (reference sequence). CDR3 length equals 13 residues. V lost 4 bases, J lost 1 base, and 9 bases lay in between. CDR3 loop: CASSHFMSYEQYF. The CDR3 DNA sequence: TGTGCCAGCAGCCACTTTATGTCCTACGAGCAGTACTTC.